Shown below are 13 T cell receptor beta chains from a single sample sequenced in a study of OX40 agonist ivuxolimab in advanced cancers. The data were produced by immunoSEQ multiplex PCR, yet TCRdb's version contains in-frame clones alone and is incomplete. Of 80,000 or so clones in the sample, 89% were seen once. Sequencing was performed on CD4+ or CD8+ T cells sorted from blood, taken in a trial of the OX40 agonist ivuxolimab. The receptors come from an adult with an advanced solid tumor such as melanoma, head and neck, liver or kidney cancer.

J is TRBJ2-3 and V is TRBV6-5; 8 bases fit TRBD2. CDR1 is MNHEY, CDR2 SVGAGI, per germline. The V gene end was trimmed by 8 bases and the J gene end by 1 base; junction bases not matched to a gene: 2. The CDR3 covers 13 residues. In DNA form, the CDR3 reads TGTGCCAGCCTTAGCGGGGGCACAGATACGCAGTATTTT. This sequence encodes CASLSGGTDTQYF.

This clone was picked up one time. The CDR3 protein is CASSLAVNEKLFF. The CDR3 DNA sequence: TGTGCCAGCAGTTTAGCTGTCAATGAAAAACTGTTTTTT. This chain connects TRBV27 to TRBJ1-4; D is uncertain. V shed 2 bases and J shed 5 bases, with 6 bases lying between them. This CDR3 has 13 amino acids. The germline V gene encodes CDR1 MNHEY and CDR2 SMNVEV (reference sequence).

This clone came up once. This chain connects TRBV18 to TRBJ1-1; TRBD1 matches 7 bases. The CDR3 has 16 amino acids. Germline CDR1 KGHSH, CDR2 LQKENI. The junction had 4 bases not matched to a gene; V was cut back by 0 bases and J by 0 bases. DNA of the CDR3: TGTGCCAGCTCACCACCTGGGACAGCGATGAACACTGAAGCTTTCTTT. As protein: CASSPPGTAMNTEAFF.

V gene TRBV11-2 combines with J gene TRBJ2-5; TRBD2 might be the D (5 bases). Deletions cut 1 base from V and 2 bases from J, with 14 bases between. This CDR3 is built from 16 residues. Germline lookup yields CDR1 SGHAT and CDR2 FQNNGV. The chain's CDR3 is CASSLVPTPGQETQYF. The CDR3 DNA sequence: TGTGCCAGCAGCTTAGTTCCGACCCCGGGACAAGAGACCCAGTACTTC.

The chain combines TRBV27 with TRBJ2-1, with 8 bases that match TRBD2. The CDR3 runs 16 residues. The germline V gene encodes CDR1 MNHEY and CDR2 SMNVEV (reference sequence). Losses at the gene ends were 7 bases for V and 2 bases for J; bases not matched to a gene: 10. The CDR3 DNA reads TGTGCCAGCATTCCTTCCGGGGGGGCCCCCTACAATGAGCAGTTCTTC. This translates into CASIPSGGAPYNEQFF.

The V and J genes are TRBV7-2 and TRBJ2-3; possibly TRBD1 for D (5 bases). Germline lookup yields CDR1 SGHTA and CDR2 FQGNSA. The CDR3 spans 12 residues. Trimming shortened V by 6 bases and J by 10 bases, and 14 bases separated the two germline ends. Here the CDR3 DNA reads TGTGCCAGCAGTATACAGGATTACGCGCAGTATTTT. Protein product: CASSIQDYAQYF.

This clone was seen once. V and J are TRBV11-3 and TRBJ1-1; D is unclear. The germline CDR1 and CDR2 sequences are SGHNT and YENEEA. The CDR3 has 13 residues. Between the trimmed V and J ends, which lost 3 bases and 0 bases, there was a span of 5 bases. In DNA, the CDR3 is TGTGCCAGCAGCTTGCAGCTGAACACTGAAGCTTTCTTT. This gives the protein CASSLQLNTEAFF.

CDR3 in amino acids: CASSRTSGSFLFRYNEQFF. In DNA, the CDR3 is TGTGCCAGCAGCCGGACTAGCGGGAGTTTTTTGTTCCGCTACAATGAGCAGTTCTTC. This rearrangement joins TRBV7-2 to TRBJ2-1, with 13 bases matching TRBD2. The CDR3 runs 19 residues. CDR1 is SGHTA, CDR2 FQGNSA, per germline. J gave up 3 bases and V 5 bases, and 13 bases lay outside the gene matches.

This clone was counted a few times. The genes are TRBV6-1 and TRBJ1-4; the D gene is possibly TRBD1 (6 bases). Per the germline V gene, CDR1 is MNHNS and CDR2 is SASEGT. The CDR3 is 15 residues long. The germline V and J ends were trimmed by 6 bases and 8 bases, with 19 bases remaining between them. In DNA form, the CDR3 reads TGTGCCAGCAGAAGGGGCTGGATAGGGGGGGAAAAACTGTTTTTT. Encoded protein: CASRRGWIGGEKLFF.

The chain is built from TRBV6-4 and TRBJ1-2; D is ambiguous. Germline V gene lookup returns CDR1 MRHNA and CDR2 SNTAGT. The CDR3 loop spans 16 amino acids. Trimming pared 7 bases from V and 0 bases from J, leaving 18 bases between. In DNA form, the CDR3 reads TGTGCCAGCAACCGAGGCCATCGGGGAGCTAACTATGGCTACACCTTC. Residues: CASNRGHRGANYGYTF.

This clone was seen more than once but under ten times. V and J are TRBV27 and TRBJ1-6; 9 bases align to TRBD1. Per the germline V gene, CDR1 is MNHEY and CDR2 is SMNVEV (reference sequence). The CDR3 has 16 amino acids. The trim removed 10 bases at V and 2 bases at J, leaving 9 bases unmatched. The DNA of the CDR3 is TGTGCCACCTCAGGACAGGGGAACGCCTATAATTCACCCCTCCACTTT. Translated: CATSGQGNAYNSPLHF.

The chain has TRBV4-1 and TRBJ1-5; no firm D call. This CDR3 spans 14 amino acids. Germline V gene lookup returns CDR1 MGHRA and CDR2 YSYEKL. Trimming cost V 2 bases and J 3 bases, with 8 bases left between them. This chain's CDR3 is CASSQQDYNQPQHF. In DNA, the CDR3 is TGCGCCAGCAGCCAACAGGATTACAATCAGCCCCAGCATTTT.

The chain has TRBV6-1 and TRBJ2-7; 11 positions agree with TRBD2. Per the germline V gene, CDR1 is MNHNS and CDR2 is SASEGT. The trim removed 0 bases at V and 4 bases at J, leaving 5 bases unmatched. CDR3 size: 16 residues. CDR3 sequence reads: CASSEARLAGGYEQYF. The DNA for the CDR3 is TGTGCCAGCAGTGAAGCGCGGCTAGCGGGGGGATACGAGCAGTACTTC.